What follows describes a single T cell receptor beta chain. The antigen is undetermined. Over chemoradiotherapy, repertoires were sampled more than once. This sample was included in a study of chemoradiotherapy in HPV16-positive cancers. Study-wide results and limits: Non-HPV-specific T cells did not expand in tumors during treatment, whereas candidate HPV-specific clones and E7-related motifs did. HPV-responsive T-cell expansion during chemoradiotherapy was linked to improved recurrence-free survival in HPV16-positive patients.

Trimming cost V 2 bases and J 10 bases, with 15 bases left between them. The CDR3 is made up of 15 amino acids. Germline V gene data show CDR1 as LGHNA and CDR2 as YSLEER. Measured with immunoSEQ multiplex PCR; TCRdb has only the in-frame clones, and not every one. Seen here are some 25,000 clones, approximately 94% observed once, and the top ten hold 2.7%. The chain is built from TRBV4-3 and TRBJ1-6; D might be TRBD1 (5 bases). The receptor was isolated from a human donor with HPV-associated anogenital cancer. This sample was taken from a patient who underwent chemoradiotherapy. CDR3 region: CASSQNLGVGSPLHF. The CDR3 coding sequence is TGCGCCAGCAGCCAAAACCTAGGGGTAGGATCACCCCTCCACTTT.